This T cell receptor beta chain was recorded in a study of blood T cell repertoires in COVID-19. V trimming: 3 bases; J trimming: 8 bases; junction bases outside the gene matches: 7. The CDR3 runs to 15 residues. Germline V CDR1 and CDR2: KGHSH, LQKENI. This table comes from immunoSEQ multiplex PCR, and its TCRdb copy is limited to in-frame clones, with some not included. Counted here are more than 85,000 clones, roughly 90% occurring once; the ten biggest clones make up 2.9%. Sequencing was performed on peripheral blood. The sequence derives from a woman older than 75 with acute or convalescent COVID-19. The chain carries TRBV18 and TRBJ1-6; 7 positions agree with TRBD1. CDR3 bases: TGTGCCAGCTCACCCTACGAAGGGGGCGATTCACCCCTCCACTTT. Translation gives CASSPYEGGDSPLHF.